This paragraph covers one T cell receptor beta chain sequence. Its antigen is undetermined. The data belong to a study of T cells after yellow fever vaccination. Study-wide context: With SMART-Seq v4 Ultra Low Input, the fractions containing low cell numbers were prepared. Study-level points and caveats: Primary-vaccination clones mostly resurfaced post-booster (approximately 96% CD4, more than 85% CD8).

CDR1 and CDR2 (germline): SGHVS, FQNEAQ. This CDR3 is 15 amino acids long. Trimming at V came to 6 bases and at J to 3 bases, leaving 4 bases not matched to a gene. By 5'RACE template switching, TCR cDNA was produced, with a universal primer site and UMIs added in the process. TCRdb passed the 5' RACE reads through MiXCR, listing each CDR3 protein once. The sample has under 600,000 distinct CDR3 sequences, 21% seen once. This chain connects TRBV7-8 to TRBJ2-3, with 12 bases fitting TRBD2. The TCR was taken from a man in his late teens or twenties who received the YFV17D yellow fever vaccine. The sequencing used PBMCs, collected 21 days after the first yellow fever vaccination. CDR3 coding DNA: TGTGCCAGCAGGCTCGGACTAGCGGGGACAGATACGCAGTATTTT. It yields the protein CASRLGLAGTDTQYF.